These 18 T cell receptor beta chains originate from one sample sequenced in a study of T cell responses to AZD1222 COVID-19 vaccine. Sequencing was performed with immunoSEQ multiplex PCR; in TCRdb, only in-frame clones are kept and a portion is missing. The table includes some 150,000 clones, about 91% detected once. The sample here was peripheral blood, taken on day 0 of AZD1222 vaccination. These receptors all stem from an adult in good health.

This sequence joins TRBV12-3 or TRBV12-4 and TRBJ2-5, with no clear D. CDR3 size: 11 residues. V was cut by 1 base and J by 3 bases, with 0 bases left in between. The DNA of the CDR3 is TGTGCCAGCAGTTTAGAAGAGACCCAGTACTTC. Translated: CASSLEETQYF.

This clone turned up a few times. The V call is TRBV27, the J call TRBJ1-5, with a weak D call TRBD1 (5 bases). The CDR3 runs 15 residues. Germline CDR1 and CDR2: MNHEY and SMNVEV (reference sequence). Trimming removed 4 bases from V and 4 bases from J, with 14 bases in between. For the CDR3, the DNA is TGTGCCAGCAGTTGGGGTTTTGGGGGGAATCAGCCCCAGCATTTT. This translates into CASSWGFGGNQPQHF.

The gene calls are TRBV2 and TRBJ2-4; 13 bases are a match to TRBD2. Germline lookup yields CDR1 SNHLY and CDR2 FYNNEI. Trimming removed 6 bases from V and 1 base from J; junction bases left unmatched: 9. The CDR3 spans 18 residues. The CDR3 bases are TGTGCCAGCAGCGCGACTAGCGGGAGGAAGTGGGCCAAAAACATTCAGTACTTC. Its protein product is CASSATSGRKWAKNIQYF.

This chain uses TRBV7-9 with TRBJ1-5, with 8 bases aligning to TRBD1. CDR1 SEHNR and CDR2 FQNEAQ come from the germline V gene (reference sequence). There are 15 residues in the CDR3. J lost 5 bases, V lost 4 bases, and 7 bases had no gene match. The CDR3 is CASSSDRGPYQPQHF. The CDR3 region has the DNA TGTGCCAGCAGCTCCGACAGGGGCCCTTATCAGCCCCAGCATTTT.

The J gene is TRBJ1-2, the V gene TRBV6-5; D is unresolved. The CDR3 has 14 residues. Germline lookup yields CDR1 MNHEY and CDR2 SVGAGI. Deletions cut 6 bases from V and 3 bases from J, with 14 bases between. This chain's CDR3 is CASRGWVADYGYTF. The CDR3 bases are TGTGCCAGCAGAGGGTGGGTGGCAGACTATGGCTACACCTTC.

This rearrangement joins TRBV24-1 to TRBJ2-3, with 8 bases identical to TRBD2. This CDR3 comprises 14 residues. Germline V gene lookup returns CDR1 KGHDR and CDR2 SFDVKD. With V trimmed by 9 bases and J by 3 bases, 7 bases remained unmatched. CDR3 loop: CATQPGGPTDTQYF. The CDR3 DNA reads TGTGCCACCCAGCCGGGAGGGCCTACAGATACGCAGTATTTT.

The chain combines TRBV6-5 with TRBJ1-1; 7 nucleotides match TRBD1. With V trimmed by 1 base and J by 1 base, 3 bases remained unmatched. CDR1 MNHEY and CDR2 SVGAGI come from the germline V gene. This CDR3 spans 15 amino acids. Written as DNA, the CDR3 is TGTGCCAGCAGTTACTGGGACAGACAGAACACTGAAGCTTTCTTT. Protein: CASSYWDRQNTEAFF.

The rearrangement joins TRBV5-8 to TRBJ1-1; weak D call: TRBD1 (6 bases). Trimming shortened V by 2 bases and J by 0 bases, and 11 bases separated the two germline ends. The CDR3 covers 15 residues. The germline CDR1 and CDR2 sequences are SGHTS and YDEGEE. The CDR3 coding sequence is TGTGCCAGCAGCTTTCAAGGGGGACTGAACACTGAAGCTTTCTTT. Translating it yields CASSFQGGLNTEAFF.

The chain uses TRBV30 and TRBJ1-6; a weak D match, TRBD1 (6 bases). CDR1 is GTSNPN and CDR2 is SVGIG in the germline V gene (reference sequence). The CDR3 extends over 15 amino acids. As DNA, the CDR3 is TGTGCTTTCGACCAACACCATACAGGGAATTCACCCCTCCACTTT. Its protein is CAFDQHHTGNSPLHF. Looking up the rest from reference TRBV30 and TRBJ1-6 gives the full variable domain: SQTIHQWPATLVQPVGSPLSLECTVEGTSNPNLYWYRQAAGRGLQLLFYSVGIGQISSEVPQNLSASRPQDRQFILSSKKLLLSDSGFYLCAFDQHHTGNSPLHFGNGTRLTVT.

The chain recombines TRBV5-4 with TRBJ1-1; TRBD1 matches at 8 bases. CDR3 length: 15 amino acids. V was clipped by 4 bases and J by 3 bases; unmatched bases: 8. Germline CDR1 SGHNT, CDR2 YYREEE (reference sequence). In DNA, the CDR3 is TGTGCCAGCAGCCTTGACAGGGGTGGGCACACTGAAGCTTTCTTT. This translates into CASSLDRGGHTEAFF.

This chain connects TRBV6-1 to TRBJ1-5; 7 positions agree with TRBD1. Germline-derived CDR1 and CDR2 are MNHNS and SASEGT. After removal of 6 bases from V and 2 bases from J, the junction contained 7 bases not matched to a gene. CDR3 length: 15 residues. CDR3 nucleotide sequence: TGTGCCAGCAGGGAACAGGGGCCGGGCAATCAGCCCCAGCATTTT. This codes for CASREQGPGNQPQHF.

This chain joins TRBV4-2 and TRBJ2-7; 7 positions agree with TRBD2. Germline CDR1 is LGHNA and CDR2 is YNFKEQ. The J segment lost 4 bases and the V segment lost 0 bases, leaving 9 bases of the junction unmatched. The CDR3 sequence is 16 residues long. CDR3 sequence reads: CASSQDYSGRDYEQYF. The CDR3 nucleotides read TGTGCCAGCAGCCAAGACTATAGCGGGCGAGATTACGAGCAGTACTTC.

The chain employs TRBV10-3 and TRBJ2-7, with TRBD2 matching over 10 bases. Trimming took 5 bases from V and 4 from J; bases not matched to a gene: 8. The length of the CDR3 is 15 residues. Germline CDR1 and CDR2: ENHRY and SYGVKD. The CDR3 nucleotides are TGTGCCATCAGTCTCTCTAGCGGGAGTCATTACGAGCAGTACTTC. It is translated as CAISLSSGSHYEQYF.

J is TRBJ2-2 and V is TRBV24-1, with D perhaps matching TRBD2 (5 bases). Germline CDR1 is KGHDR and CDR2 is SFDVKD. The CDR3 covers 12 residues. With 3 bases removed from V and 7 bases from J, the gap between germline ends came to 5 bases. The CDR3 reads CATSDDYGELFF. Written as DNA, the CDR3 is TGTGCCACCAGTGATGACTACGGGGAGCTGTTTTTT.

CDR3 DNA: TGTGCCAGCAGCTTAAGGCCGGCTAGCGGGAGGGGCACAGATACGCAGTATTTT. Protein sequence: CASSLRPASGRGTDTQYF. This chain joins TRBV7-2 and TRBJ2-3; 12 nucleotides match TRBD2. In germline, CDR1 is SGHTA, CDR2 FQGNSA. The V gene end was trimmed by 2 bases and the J gene end by 1 base; junction bases not matched to a gene: 7. The length of the CDR3 is 18 residues.

The chain recombines TRBV6-2 or TRBV6-3 with TRBJ1-1; the D is unclear. V gave up 4 bases and J gave up 1 base, with 10 bases separating them. Germline CDR1 MNHEY, CDR2 SVGEGT. This CDR3 comprises 14 residues. Written as DNA, the CDR3 is TGTGCCAGCAGTTTTAAGAGAAGGAACACTGAAGCTTTCTTT. This translates into CASSFKRRNTEAFF.

The gene calls are TRBV11-3 and TRBJ2-1; tentative D call: TRBD1 (6 bases). Germline lookup yields CDR1 SGHNT and CDR2 YENEEA. The CDR3 is 14 amino acids. Trimming cost V 1 base and J 6 bases, with 10 bases left between them. The CDR3 DNA reads as TGTGCCAGCAGCTTAGCCTCCAGGGGCAATGAGCAGTTCTTC. Residues: CASSLASRGNEQFF. The full variable domain, its missing parts supplied by reference TRBV11-3 and TRBJ2-1, is EAGVVQSPRYKIIEKKQPVAFWCNPISGHNTLYWYLQNLGQGPELLIRYENEEAVDDSQLPKDRFSAERLKGVDSTLKIQPAELGDSAVYLCASSLASRGNEQFFGPGTRLTVL.

This clone was counted only a few times. The rearrangement joins TRBV2 to TRBJ1-6; maybe TRBD1 (5 bases). The CDR3 extends over 12 amino acids. Germline lookup yields CDR1 SNHLY and CDR2 FYNNEI. V was pared by 8 bases and J by 19 bases, with 21 bases between. CDR3 residues: CASGAFRDRGHF. CDR3 DNA sequence: TGTGCCAGCGGTGCTTTCCGGGACCGTGGACACTTT.